A selection of T cell receptor beta chains follows, all from one sample in a study of T-cell memory formation after mild COVID-19. TCRdb re-called the 5' RACE reads through MiXCR, storing one row per CDR3 protein. The sample has hundreds of thousands of distinct CDR3 sequences; about 20% are singletons. Sequenced input: PBMCs or a T cell subset sorted from them (not recorded which). The receptors originated from an adult woman who had mild COVID-19 (a few samples of this study predate the infection). Cell type and time point are not known. Both conserved end residues are part of each CDR3. Each record gives: CDR3 length, J gene, V gene, D gene, clone size, CDR3 protein, CDR3 DNA. The D gene is left open where the match is weak. Clone size, where shown, is once, few, many, or a class for clones that have expanded.

>14|TRBJ2-5|TRBV6-6|TRBD1|.
CASSHRDREETQYF
TGTGCCAGCAGTCACCGGGACAGGGAAGAGACCCAGTACTTC
>14|TRBJ2-7|TRBV7-6|TRBD2|.
CASSLVGSGNEQYF
TGTGCCAGCAGCTTAGTCGGGAGCGGGAACGAGCAGTACTTC
>17|TRBJ1-1|TRBV13|.|.
CASGTGPLGGLNTEAFF
TGTGCCAGCGGCACTGGCCCCCTGGGAGGCTTGAACACTGAAGCTTTCTTT
>15|TRBJ2-1|TRBV3-1|.|few
CASSQSQSSYNEQFF
TGTGCCAGCAGCCAATCTCAGAGCTCCTACAATGAGCAGTTCTTC
>13|TRBJ2-2|TRBV7-2|.|few
CASSLGAKEKLFF
TGTGCCAGCAGCTTAGGGGCTAAGGAGAAGCTGTTTTTT
>11|TRBJ2-2|TRBV20-1|.|.
CSAKGPGELFF
TGCAGTGCTAAGGGACCCGGGGAGCTGTTTTTT
>19|TRBJ2-1|TRBV4-3|TRBD2|few
CASSQGLAGGLSSYNEQFF
TGCGCCAGCAGCCAGGGACTAGCGGGAGGGTTGAGCTCCTACAATGAGCAGTTCTTC
>11|TRBJ2-5|TRBV20-1|.|.
CSSGARETQYF
TGCAGTTCAGGGGCGAGGGAGACCCAGTACTTC
>12|TRBJ2-3|TRBV6-6|.|few
CASRPGPDTQYF
TGTGCCAGCAGACCAGGGCCAGATACGCAGTATTTT
>13|TRBJ2-3|TRBV21-1|.|.
CATGGTTTDTQYF
TGTGCCACGGGGGGGACTACCACAGATACGCAGTATTTT
>15|TRBJ2-1|TRBV9|TRBD1|few
CASSGQGTGHNEQFF
TGTGCCAGCAGCGGCCAGGGGACAGGACACAATGAGCAGTTCTTC
>15|TRBJ1-6|TRBV3-1|TRBD1|few
CASRPPGQLNSPLHF
TGTGCCAGCAGACCTCCGGGACAGCTTAATTCACCCCTCCACTTT
>16|TRBJ2-5|TRBV12-3/TRBV12-4|.|.
CASSARTLGGQETQYF
TGTGCCAGCAGTGCCCGTACACTAGGGGGGCAAGAGACCCAGTACTTC
>14|TRBJ1-5|TRBV6-1|TRBD1|.
CASRSGGGNQPQHF
TGTGCCAGCAGGTCAGGGGGCGGCAATCAGCCCCAGCATTTT
>15|TRBJ2-7|TRBV7-6|TRBD2|.
CASSVSTSGGGEQYF
TGTGCCAGCAGCGTATCGACCTCGGGAGGGGGCGAGCAGTACTTC
>15|TRBJ2-7|TRBV11-2|.|.
CASSLAAQGAYEQYF
TGTGCCAGCAGCTTAGCCGCCCAGGGAGCCTACGAGCAGTACTTC
>16|TRBJ2-3|TRBV7-9|.|.
CASSSLLAPATDTQYF
TGTGCCAGCAGCTCCCTCCTGGCGCCGGCTACAGATACGCAGTATTTT
>13|TRBJ1-1|TRBV12-3/TRBV12-4|TRBD1|few
CASSPGTDTEAFF
TGTGCCAGCAGCCCCGGGACAGACACTGAAGCTTTCTTT
>15|TRBJ2-7|TRBV20-1|.|few
CSVSSTITSGNEQYF
TGCAGTGTGTCAAGTACCATCACCTCCGGGAACGAGCAGTACTTC
>15|TRBJ1-5|TRBV12-3/TRBV12-4|.|few
CASSWTVYSNQPQHF
TGTGCCAGCAGTTGGACGGTTTATAGCAATCAGCCCCAGCATTTT
>14|TRBJ2-3|TRBV29-1|TRBD1|few
CSVRQGSGTDTQYF
TGCAGCGTTCGACAGGGAAGTGGGACAGATACGCAGTATTTT
>14|TRBJ2-3|TRBV19|.|.
CASSIAGDGDTQYF
TGTGCCAGTAGTATAGCGGGAGATGGAGATACGCAGTATTTT
>13|TRBJ2-3|TRBV29-1|.|many
CSVGHGSTDTQYF
TGCAGCGTTGGCCACGGGAGCACAGATACGCAGTATTTT
>14|TRBJ2-1|TRBV7-2|TRBD2|.
CASTRLAVDGEQFF
TGTGCCAGCACCCGACTAGCGGTGGATGGGGAGCAGTTCTTC
>15|TRBJ2-7|TRBV9|.|.
CASSVGGRSSYEQYF
TGTGCCAGCAGCGTAGGGGGGAGGAGTTCCTACGAGCAGTACTTC
>12|TRBJ2-1|TRBV29-1|.|many
CSVGTRYNEQFF
TGCAGCGTTGGGACGAGGTACAATGAGCAGTTCTTC
>13|TRBJ2-1|TRBV7-2|.|.
CASSLVPESEQFF
TGTGCCAGCAGCTTAGTCCCAGAGAGTGAGCAGTTCTTC
>14|TRBJ2-1|TRBV7-8|TRBD2|few
CASSFLAGAYEQFF
TGTGCCAGCAGCTTCCTAGCGGGAGCGTATGAGCAGTTCTTC
>12|TRBJ2-3|TRBV6-2/TRBV6-3|.|.
CASISPTDTQYF
TGTGCCAGCATTAGCCCCACAGATACGCAGTATTTT
>15|TRBJ2-1|TRBV5-5|TRBD1|.
CASSRDRVSYNEQFF
TGTGCCAGCAGCCGGGACAGGGTGTCGTACAATGAGCAGTTCTTC
>15|TRBJ2-1|TRBV3-1|.|.
CASSQEGLALDEQFF
TGTGCCAGCAGCCAAGAAGGTCTAGCTCTCGATGAGCAGTTCTTC
>15|TRBJ2-1|TRBV7-9|TRBD2|few
CASSLGTSGSEEQFF
TGTGCCAGCAGCCTCGGGACTAGCGGGAGTGAGGAGCAGTTCTTC
>15|TRBJ1-5|TRBV15|.|.
CATSNTEGIRQPQHF
TGTGCCACCAGCAATACCGAGGGTATACGTCAGCCCCAGCATTTT
>16|TRBJ1-3|TRBV6-2/TRBV6-3|TRBD1|.
CASSRTRDRVGNTIYF
TGTGCCAGCAGTCGCACCCGGGACAGGGTTGGAAACACCATATATTTT
>15|TRBJ1-6|TRBV7-2|.|few
CASSLVSGGGSPLHF
TGTGCCAGCAGCTTAGTATCGGGGGGAGGATCACCCCTCCACTTT
>15|TRBJ1-6|TRBV20-1|TRBD1|.
CSASIGTGTNSPLHF
TGCAGTGCTAGTATTGGGACAGGGACAAATTCACCCCTCCACTTT
>13|TRBJ2-3|TRBV7-9|.|few
CATTRDSGDTQYF
TGTGCCACCACGCGGGACTCGGGAGATACGCAGTATTTT
>15|TRBJ1-5|TRBV15|TRBD1|.
CATSTYDRVGQPQHF
TGTGCCACCAGCACATATGACAGGGTTGGTCAGCCCCAGCATTTT
>13|TRBJ1-2|TRBV5-1|.|few
CASSLGTAEGYTF
TGCGCCAGCAGCTTGGGGACCGCCGAGGGCTACACCTTC
>17|TRBJ2-7|TRBV5-6|TRBD1|.
CASSAPGQGFRIYEQYF
TGTGCCAGCAGCGCACCGGGACAGGGGTTTAGGATCTACGAGCAGTACTTC